This T cell receptor beta chain emerged from a study of T cell changes during pregnancy in multiple sclerosis. Clones were sequenced by immunoSEQ multiplex PCR, and TCRdb holds only the in-frame ones, with some missing. The data contain fewer than 75,000 clones, approximately 90% of them seen just once; the ten biggest clones take up 3% to 4%. Germline CDR1 is LNHDA and CDR2 is SQIVND (reference sequence). The V gene lost 5 bases and the J gene lost 4 bases, with 17 bases spanning the gap. The CDR3 runs 15 residues. The V and J genes are TRBV19 and TRBJ1-2; maybe TRBD1 (6 bases). This specimen was peripheral blood, taken after pregnancy. The receptor's source is a female donor in good health, enrolled as a control in a pregnancy study. CDR3 nucleotides: TGTGCCAGTAGTCCGTTCGGACAGTTCTTCTATGGCTACACCTTC. Protein sequence: CASSPFGQFFYGYTF.